This TCR beta chain emerged from a study of T cells and copy number aberrations in small-cell lung cancer. A note on this clone: The antigen is not known.

Measured with immunoSEQ multiplex PCR; TCRdb has only the in-frame clones, and not every one. The table records 9,000 to 10,000 clones, about 80% of them present only once. Germline V lookup: CDR1 SNHLY, CDR2 FYNNEI. This CDR3 has 14 residues. The V end was cut by 7 bases, the J end by 2 bases, with 14 bases between. Findings of the study overall: Versus adjacent lung, tumor T-cell richness and clonality were lower; density nonsignificantly.

Patients with resected limited-stage small-cell lung cancer, operated 2008 to 2020. No donor received chemotherapy or radiotherapy before surgery, nor immunotherapy before or after it. Each donor had smoking or heavy second-hand smoke exposure. The chain has TRBV2 and TRBJ1-2; no reliable D call. Sequencing was done on a sample of normal tissue next to the tumor. This TCR came from a man in his 60s with small cell lung cancer. The CDR3: CASTDGPLNYGYTF. As DNA, the CDR3 is TGTGCCAGCACTGACGGGCCCCTAAACTATGGCTACACCTTC.